One sample yielded the 2 T cell receptor beta chains listed below, sequenced in a study of OX40 agonist ivuxolimab in advanced cancers. Sequencing was performed with immunoSEQ multiplex PCR; in TCRdb, only in-frame clones are kept and a portion is missing. The data hold tens of thousands of clones, with approximately 84% observed a single time. The source material was CD4+ or CD8+ T cells sorted from blood, sampled in a trial of the OX40 agonist ivuxolimab. These receptors were taken from an adult with an advanced solid tumor such as melanoma, head and neck, liver or kidney cancer.

This clone has only one observation. The chain has TRBV5-1 and TRBJ2-2; TRBD1 might be the D (6 bases). CDR1 is SGHRS and CDR2 is YFSETQ in the germline V gene. Trimming stripped 0 bases from V and 2 bases from J, with 8 bases between. This CDR3 is 15 amino acids long. CDR3 amino acids: CASSLGTDNTGELFF. CDR3 DNA sequence: TGCGCCAGCAGCTTGGGGACAGATAACACCGGGGAGCTGTTTTTT.

V is TRBV5-5 and J is TRBJ2-7, with D uncertain. Trimming took 1 base from V and 6 from J, leaving 5 bases between them. Germline V gene sequence: CDR1 SGHKS, CDR2 YYEKEE (reference sequence). This CDR3 comprises 11 residues. CDR3 sequence (DNA): TGTGCCAGCAGCTTGACGGTCGAGCAGTACTTC. Encoded protein: CASSLTVEQYF.